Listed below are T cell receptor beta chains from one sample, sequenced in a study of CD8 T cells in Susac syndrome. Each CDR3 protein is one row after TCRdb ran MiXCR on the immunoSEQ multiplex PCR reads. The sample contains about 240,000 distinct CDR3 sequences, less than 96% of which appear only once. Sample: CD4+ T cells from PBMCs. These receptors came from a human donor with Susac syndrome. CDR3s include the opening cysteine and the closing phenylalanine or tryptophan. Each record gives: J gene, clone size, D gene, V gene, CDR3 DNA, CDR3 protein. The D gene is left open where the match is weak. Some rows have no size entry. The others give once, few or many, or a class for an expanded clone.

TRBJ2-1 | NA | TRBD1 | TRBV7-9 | TGTGCCAGCAGCGATGGACAGGGGCTCCACAATGAGCAGTTCTTC | CASSDGQGLHNEQFF
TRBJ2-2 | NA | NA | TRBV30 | TGTGCCTGGAGAGACCCCTGGAACACCGGGGAGCTGTTTTTT | CAWRDPWNTGELFF
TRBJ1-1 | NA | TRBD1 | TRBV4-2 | TGTGCCAGCAGCCAAGTGTACAGGGGGACTGAAGCTTTCTTT | CASSQVYRGTEAFF
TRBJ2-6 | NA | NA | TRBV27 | TGTGCCAGCAGTCCAACGGACAATGGGGCCAACGTCCTGACTTTC | CASSPTDNGANVLTF
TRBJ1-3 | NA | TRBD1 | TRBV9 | TGTGCCAGCAGCGTCACGCTGGACAGGGCTTCTGGAAACACCATATATTTT | CASSVTLDRASGNTIYF
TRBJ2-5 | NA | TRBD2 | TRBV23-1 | TGCGCCAGCAGCAAAGGGCTAGCCTTACCGGGGGGGGAGACCCAGTACTTC | CASSKGLALPGGETQYF
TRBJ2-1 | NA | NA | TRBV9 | TGTGCCAGCAGCACCCGGACAGACAATGAGCAGTTCTTC | CASSTRTDNEQFF
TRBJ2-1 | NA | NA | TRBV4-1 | TGCGCCAGCAGTAACCCGGGCCCGACTAGGCGTTACAATGAGCAGTTCTTC | CASSNPGPTRRYNEQFF
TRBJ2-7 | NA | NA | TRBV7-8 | TGTGCCAGCAGCTTAGAAAGGGGGGGCGCCTACGAGCAGTACTTC | CASSLERGGAYEQYF
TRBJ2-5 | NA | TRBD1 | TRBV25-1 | TGTGCCAGCAGTCCCCGGACAGGGACCCAAGAGACCCAGTACTTC | CASSPRTGTQETQYF
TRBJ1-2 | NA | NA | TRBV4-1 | TGCGCCAGCAGCCAAGAAGGCTCAGGGCAGGGAGGCGGCTACACCTTC | CASSQEGSGQGGGYTF
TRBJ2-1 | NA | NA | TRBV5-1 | TGCGCCAGCAGCTTAGTTGAGCCTGAGCAGTTCTTC | CASSLVEPEQFF
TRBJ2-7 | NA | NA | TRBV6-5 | TGTGCCAGCAGTTACTCTGGGCGACGGACCTACGAGCAGTACTTC | CASSYSGRRTYEQYF
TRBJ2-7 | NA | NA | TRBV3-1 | TGTGCCAGCAGCCATTGGGTTGGCGAGCAGTACTTC | CASSHWVGEQYF
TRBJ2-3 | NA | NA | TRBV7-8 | TGTGCCAGCAGCCCCCCGGGCTGGCGCGGTAGCACAGATACGCAGTATTTT | CASSPPGWRGSTDTQYF
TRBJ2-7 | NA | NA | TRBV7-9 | TGTGCCAGCAGCTTTGCTGAGGGAACCTACGAGCAGTACTTC | CASSFAEGTYEQYF
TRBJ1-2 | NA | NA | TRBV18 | TGTGCCAGCTCACCAGCACAGCCTCTCTATGGCTACACCTTC | CASSPAQPLYGYTF
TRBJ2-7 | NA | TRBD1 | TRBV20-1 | TGCAGTGCTCCGACAGGGATCAACTACGAGCAGTACTTC | CSAPTGINYEQYF
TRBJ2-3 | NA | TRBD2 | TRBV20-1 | TGCAGTGCCAATGATCCGCGACTAGCGGGAGTGGATACGCAGTATTTT | CSANDPRLAGVDTQYF
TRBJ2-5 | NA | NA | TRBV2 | TGTGCCAGCACCCCAGGGTTCCCGGGGACCCAGTACTTC | CASTPGFPGTQYF
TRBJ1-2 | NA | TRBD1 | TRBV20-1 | TGCAGTGCTAGTGGTCGCGGACAGGGGCTGAACTATGGCTACACCTTC | CSASGRGQGLNYGYTF
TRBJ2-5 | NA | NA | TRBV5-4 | TGTGCCAGCAGCTTGGTCTGGGGCGCCCAAGAGACCCAGTACTTC | CASSLVWGAQETQYF
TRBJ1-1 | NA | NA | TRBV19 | TGTGCCAGTAGATCCACAATGGGAGCCGGCACTGAAGCTTTCTTT | CASRSTMGAGTEAFF
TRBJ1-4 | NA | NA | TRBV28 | TGTGCCAGCAGGACTACAGGGAGGTCCAAACTGTTTTTT | CASRTTGRSKLFF
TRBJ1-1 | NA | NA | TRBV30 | TGTGCCTGGTTGGCAGGGGAGCAGGGAGCTTTCTTT | CAWLAGEQGAFF
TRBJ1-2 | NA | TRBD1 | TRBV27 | TGTGCCAGCAGCGGCTGGGGCAGGGGGCAAGGCTACACCTTC | CASSGWGRGQGYTF
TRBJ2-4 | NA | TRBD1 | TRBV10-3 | TGTGCCATCGAGTCGGGACAGGTGGGAGACATTCAGTACTTC | CAIESGQVGDIQYF
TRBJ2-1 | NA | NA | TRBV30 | TGTGCCTGGAGTGTACCCAGGGGAGACAATGAGCAGTTCTTC | CAWSVPRGDNEQFF
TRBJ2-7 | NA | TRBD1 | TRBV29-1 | TGCAGCGGACTCGACCGCTCCGGGACAGGGACTTACGAGCAGTACTTC | CSGLDRSGTGTYEQYF
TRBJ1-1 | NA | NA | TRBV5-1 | TGCGCCAGCGCGGCGAACCCGGTGAACACTGAAGCTTTCTTT | CASAANPVNTEAFF
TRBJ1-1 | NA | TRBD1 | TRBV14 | TGTGCCAGCAGCCCTGACAGGGTATGGATGAACACTGAAGCTTTCTTT | CASSPDRVWMNTEAFF
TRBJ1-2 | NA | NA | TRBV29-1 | TGCAGCGTTGGGGGTGGCTACACCTTC | CSVGGGYTF
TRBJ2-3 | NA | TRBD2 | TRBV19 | TGTGCCAGTACCGACGGCGGGAGGGCATCAGATACGCAGTATTTT | CASTDGGRASDTQYF
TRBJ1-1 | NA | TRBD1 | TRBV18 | TGTGCCAGCTCAAAGGGACAGTCGAACACTGAAGCTTTCTTT | CASSKGQSNTEAFF
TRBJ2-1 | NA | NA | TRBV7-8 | TGTGCCAGCAGCTTACTTGGCTCTACGGTCGAGGAGCAGTTCTTC | CASSLLGSTVEEQFF
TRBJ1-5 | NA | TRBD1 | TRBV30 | TGTGCCTGCAACACAGGGGGCGCCCAGCCCCAGCATTTT | CACNTGGAQPQHF
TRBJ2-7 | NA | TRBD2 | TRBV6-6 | TGTGCCACCGCCGTATGGGCGGGAGGCTACGAGCAGTACTTC | CATAVWAGGYEQYF
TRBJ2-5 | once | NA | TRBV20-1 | TGCAGTGCTAGAGATAGAGAGACCCAGTACTTC | CSARDRETQYF
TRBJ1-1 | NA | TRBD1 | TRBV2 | TGTGCCAGCCCTGGGACAGGGAACACTGAAGCTTTCTTT | CASPGTGNTEAFF
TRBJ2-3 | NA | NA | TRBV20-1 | TGCAGTGCGACCCTACATCCCGGAGATACGCAGTATTTT | CSATLHPGDTQYF
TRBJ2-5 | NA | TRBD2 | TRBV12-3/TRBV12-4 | TGTGCCAGCAGGCCAAGCGGGAGCGTTGAGACCCAGTACTTC | CASRPSGSVETQYF